These 20 T cell receptor beta chains came from one sample sequenced in a study of blood T cell repertoires in COVID-19. Generated by immunoSEQ multiplex PCR, the TCRdb table keeps only in-frame clones and is missing some. Among about 280,000 clones listed, less than 90% were seen once. The material sequenced was peripheral blood. The receptors derive from a woman between 70 and 85 years old with COVID-19, enrolled during active disease.

This sequence joins TRBV6-6 and TRBJ2-3, with 8 bases aligning to TRBD2. After removal of 6 bases from V and 5 bases from J, the junction contained 7 bases not matched to a gene. CDR1 is MNHNY and CDR2 is SVGAGI in the germline V gene (reference sequence). The CDR3 has 14 residues. CDR3: CASRPGGGGDTQYF. DNA of the CDR3: TGTGCCAGCAGGCCCGGGGGGGGTGGAGATACGCAGTATTTT.

V usage is TRBV5-1 and J usage is TRBJ1-2; tentatively, D is TRBD1 (6 bases). Trimming removed 0 bases from V and 4 bases from J, with 10 bases in between. CDR3 length: 14 amino acids. CDR1 and CDR2 (germline): SGHRS, YFSETQ. This CDR3 is CASSLAGDPYGYTF. The DNA of the CDR3 is TGCGCCAGCAGCTTGGCAGGGGACCCCTATGGCTACACCTTC.

This clone has more than one count but fewer than ten. The chain joins TRBV11-2 to TRBJ1-3; possibly TRBD1 for D (6 bases). This CDR3 contains 16 residues. Germline V gene data show CDR1 as SGHAT and CDR2 as FQNNGV. V was cut by 4 bases and J by 7 bases, with 20 bases left in between. CDR3 DNA: TGTGCCAGCAGCTATGGGCCGACAGGCCTCCGGAACACCATATATTTT. This sequence encodes CASSYGPTGLRNTIYF.

The V gene is TRBV7-9, the J gene TRBJ2-1; the D is unclear. This CDR3 spans 15 amino acids. The germline gives CDR1 SEHNR, CDR2 FQNEAQ (reference sequence). The V end lost 4 bases, the J end lost 7 bases, and 17 bases lay between the germline ends. This CDR3 reads CASSSPGSGTNEQFF. The CDR3 region has the DNA TGTGCCAGCAGCTCCCCCGGCTCGGGTACAAATGAGCAGTTCTTC.

This sequence joins TRBV5-1 and TRBJ2-2; a weak D match, TRBD2 (7 bases). V lost 4 bases, J lost 2 bases, and 9 bases lay in between. Germline V CDR1 and CDR2: SGHRS, YFSETQ. The CDR3 has 14 amino acids. In nucleotides, the CDR3 is TGCGCCAGCAGCGGGGGGGCCAACACCGGGGAGCTGTTTTTT. The encoded protein is CASSGGANTGELFF.

The chain joins TRBV2 to TRBJ1-1; a possible D gene is TRBD1 (6 bases). The CDR3 totals 17 residues. Trimming stripped 4 bases from V and 5 bases from J, with 23 bases between. Looked up from germline, CDR1 is SNHLY and CDR2 is FYNNEI. In DNA form, the CDR3 reads TGTGCCAGCAGTGGGCCGGGGGGCGATAGTCAGCATACTGAAGCTTTCTTT. Amino acids: CASSGPGGDSQHTEAFF.

This chain joins TRBV7-9 and TRBJ1-2, with 9 bases fitting TRBD1. This CDR3 is 14 amino acids long. CDR1 and CDR2 (germline): SEHNR, FQNEAQ (reference sequence). V shed 7 bases, J shed 4 bases, and the junction held 7 bases outside the gene matches. The CDR3, as DNA: TGTGCCAGCATCCATGGGACAGGGAGCTATGGCTACACCTTC. Its translation is CASIHGTGSYGYTF.

This clone was observed a handful of times. This sequence joins TRBV6-4 and TRBJ1-3, with D possibly TRBD1 on 6 matching bases. The CDR3 is 16 amino acids. V was trimmed by 5 bases and J by 0 bases, leaving 14 bases between them. The germline V gene encodes CDR1 MRHNA and CDR2 SNTAGT. CDR3 DNA: TGTGCCAGCAGTTTCTTAACAGGGCCCTCTGGAAACACCATATATTTT. Encoded protein: CASSFLTGPSGNTIYF.

Comment on this clone: The identical CDR3 is also encoded by other nucleotide sequences in the sample. The chain's CDR3 is CASSPGTGSNQPQHF. The CDR3 region has the DNA TGTGCCAGCAGCCCTGGGACAGGGAGCAATCAGCCCCAGCATTTT. The chain combines TRBV27 with TRBJ1-5; 9 nucleotides match TRBD1. V dropped 6 bases and J dropped 1; count of bases not matched to a gene: 4. The germline V gene has CDR1 MNHEY and CDR2 SMNVEV (reference sequence). This CDR3 contains 15 residues.

V is TRBV19 and J is TRBJ1-2, with 7 bases aligning to TRBD1. The CDR3 extends over 16 amino acids. J was trimmed by 5 bases and V by 5 bases; bases with no gene match: 14. Looked up from germline, CDR1 is LNHDA and CDR2 is SQIVND (reference sequence). CDR3 sequence reads: CASSPDKGAPRYGYTF. The CDR3 nucleotides read TGTGCCAGTAGTCCCGACAAGGGGGCCCCTAGGTATGGCTACACCTTC.

The chain carries TRBV7-9 and TRBJ2-7, with D maybe TRBD2 (7 bases). This CDR3 contains 15 residues. Germline V CDR1 and CDR2: SEHNR, FQNEAQ (reference sequence). Trimming left V 5 bases short and J 3 bases short, with 17 bases between. The CDR3 DNA is TGTGCCAGCAGCAAAGGGGGGGACGGACTCTACGAGCAGTACTTC. Translated: CASSKGGDGLYEQYF.

The sample holds one count of this clone. V gene TRBV7-2 combines with J gene TRBJ2-1; 11 positions match TRBD2. Germline V lookup: CDR1 SGHTA, CDR2 FQGNSA. The CDR3 contains 17 residues. The V gene end was trimmed by 1 base and the J gene end by 7 bases; junction bases not matched to a gene: 9. The CDR3 sequence: CASSLVSRLAGPNEQFF. The CDR3 bases are TGTGCCAGCAGCTTAGTAAGCCGACTAGCGGGGCCGAATGAGCAGTTCTTC. Supplemented by reference TRBV7-2 and TRBJ2-1, the full variable domain reads GAGVSQSPSNKVTEKGKDVELRCDPISGHTALYWYRQSLGQGLEFLIYFQGNSAPDKSGLPSDRFSAERTGGSVSTLTIQRTQQEDSAVYLCASSLVSRLAGPNEQFFGPGTRLTVL.

J is TRBJ2-1 and V is TRBV19, with 14 positions matching TRBD2. The CDR3 contains 18 residues. V lost 8 bases and J lost 0; bases outside the gene matches: 9. In germline, CDR1 is LNHDA, CDR2 SQIVND (reference sequence). The CDR3 region is CASGTGTSGGRSYNEQFF. CDR3 DNA sequence: TGTGCCAGTGGAACCGGGACTAGCGGGGGCCGCTCCTACAATGAGCAGTTCTTC.

The chain uses TRBV14 and TRBJ1-2; a weak D match, TRBD1 (6 bases). Trimming left V 1 base short and J 7 bases short, with 16 bases between. Looked up from germline, CDR1 is SGHDN and CDR2 is FVKESK. The CDR3 covers 15 residues. The CDR3, as DNA: TGTGCCAGCAGCCAAGCGGGGTGGGGGCGGAGTGGCTACACCTTC. Residues: CASSQAGWGRSGYTF. The variable domain in full, completed from reference TRBV14 and TRBJ1-2, reads EAGVTQFPSHSVIEKGQTVTLRCDPISGHDNLYWYRRVMGKEIKFLLHFVKESKQDESGMPNNRFLAERTGGTYSTLKVQPAELEDSGVYFCASSQAGWGRSGYTFGSGTRLTVV.

The DNA for the CDR3 is TGTGCTAGTGGTTTGGTAAAGACAGGGGCATCCTACGAGCAGTACTTC. It codes for CASGLVKTGASYEQYF. The gene calls are TRBV12-5 and TRBJ2-7, with 8 bases that match TRBD1. There are 16 residues in the CDR3. After removal of 0 bases from V and 1 base from J, the junction contained 5 bases not matched to a gene. Germline lookup yields CDR1 LGHNT and CDR2 FRNRAP.

The gene calls are TRBV27 and TRBJ2-1; 11 nucleotides match TRBD1. CDR3 length: 15 residues. Germline loops: CDR1 MNHEY, CDR2 SMNVEV (reference sequence). The junction had 5 bases not matched to a gene; V was cut back by 3 bases and J by 7 bases. This CDR3 reads CASSFRDRGTNEQFF. The CDR3 coding sequence is TGTGCCAGCAGTTTCCGGGACAGGGGGACGAATGAGCAGTTCTTC.

The chain uses TRBV15 and TRBJ1-5, with D uncertain. The CDR3 contains 15 residues. The germline V gene encodes CDR1 LNHNV and CDR2 YYDKDF (reference sequence). Trimming removed 3 bases at V and 0 bases at J, with 9 bases between. DNA of the CDR3: TGTGCCACCAGCAGTCGAGGGTATAGCAATCAGCCCCAGCATTTT. Translated: CATSSRGYSNQPQHF.

This chain uses TRBV6-6 with TRBJ2-3; perhaps TRBD2 as D (7 bases). Trimming removed 0 bases at V and 5 bases at J, with 12 bases between. The CDR3 has 15 amino acids. The germline V gene encodes CDR1 MNHNY and CDR2 SVGAGI (reference sequence). This CDR3 reads CASSYSRGAEDTQYF. The CDR3 nucleotides are TGTGCCAGCAGTTACTCACGGGGGGCTGAAGATACGCAGTATTTT.

The chain joins TRBV6-6 to TRBJ2-7; perhaps TRBD2 as D (6 bases). Germline V gives CDR1 MNHNY, CDR2 SVGAGI (reference sequence). The V and J ends lost 5 bases and 0 bases respectively, with 14 bases between them. The CDR3 runs to 15 residues. As DNA, the CDR3 is TGTGCCAGCAGTCCGGGGGTGGGGAGCTCCTACGAGCAGTACTTC. Protein: CASSPGVGSSYEQYF.

This chain connects TRBV11-2 to TRBJ2-3; 9 bases are shared with TRBD2. This CDR3 contains 15 residues. With V trimmed by 1 base and J by 1 base, 0 bases remained unmatched. CDR1 and CDR2 from the germline V gene are SGHAT and FQNNGV. The CDR3 reads CASSLASGGTDTQYF. The CDR3 DNA reads TGTGCCAGCAGCTTAGCTAGCGGGGGCACAGATACGCAGTATTTT.